Listed here are 32 T cell receptor beta chains from one sample, sequenced in a study of ipilimumab plus nivolumab after autologous stem cell transplantation (dated by TCRdb to the early 2020s). The library was prepared using the immunoSEQ multiplex PCR assay. This is the immuneACCESS table as TCRdb keeps it, with only in-frame sequences that have V and J called. A part of the clones is gone; compared with another copy, unresolved V genes explain less than half, and the rest is unexplained. Within this sample are about 43,000 clones, with roughly 84% of them counted one time only. The ten largest account for 0.7% to 1% of the sample. The source was PBMCs, collected in a trial of ipilimumab plus nivolumab as post-transplant consolidation. These TCRs come from a male donor with multiple myeloma.

The chain carries TRBV2 and TRBJ2-3; D ambiguous. V was shortened by 5 bases and J by 1 base, with 13 bases between the two germline ends. CDR3 length equals 15 residues. CDR1 SNHLY and CDR2 FYNNEI come from the germline V gene. The CDR3 loop is CASSRTLSRTDTQYF. CDR3 in DNA: TGTGCCAGCAGTCGAACTCTCTCCCGCACAGATACGCAGTATTTT.

The rearrangement links TRBV5-1 to TRBJ2-5, with D possibly being TRBD2 (5 bases). Germline V gene sequence: CDR1 SGHRS, CDR2 YFSETQ. V lost 1 base, J lost 6 bases, and 13 bases lay in between. This CDR3 region has 14 residues. CDR3 loop: CASSLRGPPQTQYF. The CDR3 nucleotides read TGCGCCAGCAGCTTGCGAGGGCCCCCACAGACCCAGTACTTC.

The chain links TRBV2 to TRBJ1-2; D remains unclear. CDR3 length equals 14 residues. Germline V gene data show CDR1 as SNHLY and CDR2 as FYNNEI. Trimming shortened V by 1 base and J by 8 bases, and 14 bases separated the two germline ends. The CDR3 DNA sequence: TGTGCCAGCAGTGAAGGAGCCAACTCGGGGGGCTACACCTTC. Translating gives CASSEGANSGGYTF.

The chain combines TRBV5-1 with TRBJ1-1; possible D gene TRBD1, 6 bases. Trimming pared 4 bases from V and 3 bases from J, leaving 13 bases between. There are 14 residues in the CDR3. Germline V gene data show CDR1 as SGHRS and CDR2 as YFSETQ. CDR3 sequence (DNA): TGCGCCAGCAGCCCCGGGGGGCCGGACACTGAAGCTTTCTTT. This encodes CASSPGGPDTEAFF.

This clone occurred once. The V gene is TRBV30, the J gene TRBJ2-3, with TRBD2 identical over 7 bases. There are 15 residues in the CDR3. V shed 3 bases, J shed 6 bases, and the junction held 12 bases outside the gene matches. CDR1 is GTSNPN, CDR2 SVGIG, per germline (reference sequence). The CDR3 is CAWSPTSGTGDTQYF. The DNA for the CDR3 is TGTGCCTGGAGCCCCACCAGCGGGACGGGGGATACGCAGTATTTT.

This clone appeared a few times. The J gene is TRBJ1-2, the V gene TRBV28; no clear D. The V and J ends lost 11 bases and 2 bases respectively, with 9 bases between them. The CDR3 sequence is 11 residues long. Per germline, CDR1 MDHEN and CDR2 SYDVKM. For the CDR3, the DNA is TGTGCCGGCTCGGGGAACTATGGCTACACCTTC. It encodes CAGSGNYGYTF.

This clone has a single count. The same CDR3 also results from other DNA sequences found in this sample. The chain recombines TRBV6-1 with TRBJ2-7, with a tentative D call TRBD2 (6 bases). The CDR3 runs 13 residues. Germline CDR1 is MNHNS and CDR2 is SASEGT. V was trimmed by 10 bases and J by 4 bases, leaving 17 bases between them. In DNA, the CDR3 is TGTGCCACGACCCGGGACTCGCTTTACGAGCAGTACTTC. The encoded protein is CATTRDSLYEQYF.

This chain joins TRBV2 and TRBJ2-5, with 8 bases lining up with TRBD2. Germline V gene sequence: CDR1 SNHLY, CDR2 FYNNEI. The CDR3 extends over 12 amino acids. Trimming cost V 8 bases and J 2 bases; bases outside gene matches: 1. The CDR3 region is CASGTRQETQYF. DNA of the CDR3: TGTGCCAGCGGGACTAGACAAGAGACCCAGTACTTC.

In DNA, the CDR3 is TGTGCCAGCTTTTTCGGGGCTAACTATGGCTACACCTTC. This sequence encodes CASFFGANYGYTF. The chain joins TRBV28 to TRBJ1-2; D is unclear. Trimming left V 8 bases short and J 0 bases short, with 10 bases between. This CDR3 region has 13 residues. Germline CDR1 MDHEN, CDR2 SYDVKM.

The chain combines TRBV18 with TRBJ2-7; possibly TRBD1 for D (6 bases). Germline CDR1 is KGHSH and CDR2 is LQKENI. The CDR3 has 14 residues. Trimming removed 0 bases at V and 3 bases at J, with 9 bases between. The CDR3 here is CASSPPAGDYEQYF. For the CDR3, the DNA is TGTGCCAGCTCACCACCAGCAGGGGACTACGAGCAGTACTTC.

The rearrangement joins TRBV5-4 to TRBJ2-3; TRBD2 agrees at 9 bases. Trimming at V came to 0 bases and at J to 1 base, leaving 6 bases not matched to a gene. Germline assignment: CDR1 SGHNT and CDR2 YYREEE (reference sequence). The CDR3 consists of 17 residues. CDR3 DNA: TGTGCCAGCAGCTTGGCTGCGGGGGGGCCAGGCACAGATACGCAGTATTTT. It codes for CASSLAAGGPGTDTQYF. Looking up the rest from reference TRBV5-4 and TRBJ2-3 gives the full variable domain: ETGVTQSPTHLIKTRGQQVTLRCSSQSGHNTVSWYQQALGQGPQFIFQYYREEENGRGNFPPRFSGLQFPNYSSELNVNALELDDSALYLCASSLAAGGPGTDTQYFGPGTRLTVL.

This clone was recorded a few times. The chain links TRBV6-1 to TRBJ2-1, with 9 bases identical to TRBD2. J lost 4 bases, V lost 8 bases, and 9 bases had no gene match. Germline loops: CDR1 MNHNS, CDR2 SASEGT. The CDR3 has 15 residues. This CDR3 reads CASGTGRGGYNEQFF. DNA of the CDR3: TGTGCCAGCGGAACCGGGCGGGGGGGGTACAATGAGCAGTTCTTC.

The chain recombines TRBV6-1 with TRBJ1-5, with TRBD1 identical over 7 bases. After removal of 6 bases from V and 6 bases from J, the junction contained 8 bases not matched to a gene. The CDR3 is 14 amino acids. CDR1 is MNHNS and CDR2 is SASEGT in the germline V gene. CDR3 coding DNA: TGTGCCAGCAGCGATAGGACAGGCGGTCAGCCCCAGCATTTT. Translated: CASSDRTGGQPQHF.

The chain recombines TRBV27 with TRBJ2-5; tentatively, D is TRBD2 (6 bases). V lost 6 bases and J 1 base, leaving 18 bases between the germline ends. Germline V gives CDR1 MNHEY, CDR2 SMNVEV (reference sequence). This CDR3 has 16 residues. The CDR3 sequence: CASSPVGSGFQETQYF. The CDR3 DNA sequence: TGTGCCAGCAGCCCGGTCGGTAGCGGCTTCCAAGAGACCCAGTACTTC.

The chain employs TRBV28 and TRBJ1-1; D is unresolved. This CDR3 comprises 15 residues. The V end was cut by 3 bases, the J end by 4 bases, with 15 bases between. From germline, CDR1 is MDHEN and CDR2 SYDVKM. In nucleotides, the CDR3 is TGTGCCAGCAGTTTTTGGAACAGTCGTCGCACTGAAGCTTTCTTT. It codes for CASSFWNSRRTEAFF.

The chain is built from TRBV13 and TRBJ1-2; D uncertain. The V end lost 3 bases, the J end lost 4 bases, and 9 bases lay between the germline ends. Germline loops: CDR1 PRHDT, CDR2 FYEKMQ (reference sequence). The CDR3 is made up of 13 amino acids. CDR3 DNA: TGTGCCAGCAGCTTGGTGGTTGTCTATGGCTACACCTTC. It codes for CASSLVVVYGYTF.

The chain links TRBV7-3 to TRBJ2-3; D is unclear. Germline values: CDR1 SGHTA, CDR2 FQGTGA. The CDR3 contains 13 residues. Trimming took off 5 bases at V and 6 bases at J, with 12 bases between the two ends. CDR3 region: CASSISSGDTQYF. CDR3 DNA: TGTGCCAGCAGCATAAGTAGTGGGGATACGCAGTATTTT.

The chain is built from TRBV5-4 and TRBJ2-4; TRBD1 aligns across 8 bases. Trimming cost V 3 bases and J 6 bases; bases outside gene matches: 5. Germline CDR1 reads SGHNT; CDR2 reads YYREEE (reference sequence). The CDR3 contains 14 residues. The chain's CDR3 is CASSSTGVGNIQYF. In nucleotides, the CDR3 is TGTGCCAGCAGCTCGACAGGGGTGGGAAACATTCAGTACTTC.

This clone was seen only once. The chain joins TRBV5-1 to TRBJ2-2, with D uncertain. The CDR3 runs to 15 residues. Germline V gives CDR1 SGHRS, CDR2 YFSETQ. Trimming removed 0 bases at V and 1 base at J, with 7 bases between. The CDR3 region is CASSLGHMNTGELFF. The CDR3 bases are TGCGCCAGCAGCTTGGGACATATGAACACCGGGGAGCTGTTTTTT.

The chain uses TRBV5-1 and TRBJ2-3; unclear D gene. Per germline, CDR1 SGHRS and CDR2 YFSETQ. The CDR3 has 12 amino acids. V was pared by 4 bases and J by 1 base, with 4 bases between. The CDR3 sequence: CASSAGTDTQYF. In nucleotides, the CDR3 is TGCGCCAGCAGCGCGGGCACAGATACGCAGTATTTT.

This clone was counted once. The chain joins TRBV7-3 to TRBJ1-1; 8 nucleotides match TRBD1. V lost 8 bases and J lost 3; bases outside the gene matches: 5. CDR1 is SGHTA and CDR2 is FQGTGA in the germline V gene. The CDR3 length is 13 residues. CDR3 DNA: TGTGCCAGCTCAGAGACAGGGGACACTGAAGCTTTCTTT. Its translation is CASSETGDTEAFF.

The chain uses TRBV7-2 and TRBJ1-5; D possibly corresponds to TRBD1 (6 bases). Trimming cost V 5 bases and J 0 bases, with 17 bases left between them. Germline V gives CDR1 SGHTA, CDR2 FQGNSA. This CDR3 region has 17 residues. The CDR3 nucleotides are TGTGCCAGCAGCCCTGGCAGGGGACGGTCTAGCAATCAGCCCCAGCATTTT. It translates to CASSPGRGRSSNQPQHF.

The chain employs TRBV6-6 and TRBJ2-5; perhaps TRBD1 as D (5 bases). In germline, CDR1 is MNHNY, CDR2 SVGAGI (reference sequence). CDR3 size: 14 residues. Trimming removed 0 bases at V and 4 bases at J, with 9 bases between. The DNA of the CDR3 is TGTGCCAGCAGTTACTCAGGGGTACGAGAGACCCAGTACTTC. Protein: CASSYSGVRETQYF.

V usage is TRBV27 and J usage is TRBJ2-7; 9 bases agree with TRBD1. Per the germline V gene, CDR1 is MNHEY and CDR2 is SMNVEV (reference sequence). V gave up 2 bases and J gave up 5 bases; unmatched junction bases: 7. The CDR3 runs 15 residues. Here the CDR3 reads CASSLQDRGRNEQYF. The CDR3 region has the DNA TGTGCCAGCAGTTTACAGGACAGGGGTCGGAACGAGCAGTACTTC.

Here the CDR3 DNA reads TGTGCCAGCAGCTCCTTTAGCGGGGGGGCCCTCGAGCAGTACTTC. Protein sequence: CASSSFSGGALEQYF. The chain employs TRBV5-4 and TRBJ2-7, with 11 nucleotides matching TRBD2. Germline values: CDR1 SGHNT, CDR2 YYREEE (reference sequence). The CDR3 runs to 15 residues. V gave up 3 bases and J gave up 6 bases; unmatched junction bases: 8.

CDR3 loop: CASSFFRDSYEQYF. Here the CDR3 DNA reads TGTGCCAGCAGCTTTTTCCGGGACAGCTACGAGCAGTACTTC. The J gene is TRBJ2-7, the V gene TRBV7-8; 7 bases agree with TRBD1. The V segment lost 3 bases and the J segment 3 bases; nucleotides outside the gene matches: 5. Germline assignment: CDR1 SGHVS and CDR2 FQNEAQ. This CDR3 region has 14 residues.

The rearrangement links TRBV28 to TRBJ2-1, with 11 bases aligning to TRBD1. The CDR3 is 17 residues long. Per the germline V gene, CDR1 is MDHEN and CDR2 is SYDVKM. J was trimmed by 8 bases and V by 7 bases; bases with no gene match: 16. The CDR3 bases are TGTGCCAGCAATCCTTTTATGGGACAGGGGGGAGAAGATGAGCAGTTCTTC. As protein: CASNPFMGQGGEDEQFF.

The rearrangement links TRBV2 to TRBJ2-7; D might be TRBD1 or TRBD2, each matching 6 bases. The CDR3 contains 15 residues. With 8 bases removed from V and 7 bases from J, the gap between germline ends came to 24 bases. CDR1 is SNHLY, CDR2 FYNNEI, per germline. In DNA, the CDR3 is TGTGCCAGCCCTGAGACGAGGGCGGAGGGGGGAGAGCAGTACTTC. Residues: CASPETRAEGGEQYF.

V gene TRBV19 combines with J gene TRBJ2-1; TRBD2 aligns across 8 bases. This CDR3 has 18 residues. Trimming took 2 bases from V and 5 from J; bases not matched to a gene: 14. Germline V gene sequence: CDR1 LNHDA, CDR2 SQIVND (reference sequence). The CDR3, as DNA: TGTGCCAGTAGTATATCCCACGCACTGACTAGCGCACACAATGAGCAGTTCTTC. Translated: CASSISHALTSAHNEQFF.

The genes are TRBV10-1 and TRBJ2-7; D is perhaps TRBD1 (5 bases). The CDR3 consists of 14 residues. The germline V gene has CDR1 WNHNN and CDR2 SYGVQD (reference sequence). V lost 3 bases to trimming and J lost 5 bases, with 14 bases between them. The CDR3 DNA follows: TGCGCCAGCAGTGATCAGACAGTTGGCCACGAGCAGTACTTC. It yields the protein CASSDQTVGHEQYF.

The rearrangement joins TRBV5-6 to TRBJ2-3; no clear D. Looked up from germline, CDR1 is SGHDT and CDR2 is YYEEEE. V lost 4 bases and J 4 bases, leaving 7 bases between the germline ends. CDR3 length: 12 amino acids. CDR3 in amino acids: CASSKESDTQYF. DNA of the CDR3: TGTGCCAGCAGCAAGGAGTCAGATACGCAGTATTTT.

This sequence joins TRBV7-2 and TRBJ1-2; TRBD1 matches 12 bases. The trim removed 1 base at V and 4 bases at J, leaving 10 bases unmatched. The CDR3 is 18 amino acids. CDR1 SGHTA and CDR2 FQGNSA come from the germline V gene. The chain's CDR3 is CASSLGGTGGAVAYGYTF. The CDR3 DNA is TGTGCCAGCAGCTTAGGGGGGACAGGGGGCGCCGTGGCCTATGGCTACACCTTC.